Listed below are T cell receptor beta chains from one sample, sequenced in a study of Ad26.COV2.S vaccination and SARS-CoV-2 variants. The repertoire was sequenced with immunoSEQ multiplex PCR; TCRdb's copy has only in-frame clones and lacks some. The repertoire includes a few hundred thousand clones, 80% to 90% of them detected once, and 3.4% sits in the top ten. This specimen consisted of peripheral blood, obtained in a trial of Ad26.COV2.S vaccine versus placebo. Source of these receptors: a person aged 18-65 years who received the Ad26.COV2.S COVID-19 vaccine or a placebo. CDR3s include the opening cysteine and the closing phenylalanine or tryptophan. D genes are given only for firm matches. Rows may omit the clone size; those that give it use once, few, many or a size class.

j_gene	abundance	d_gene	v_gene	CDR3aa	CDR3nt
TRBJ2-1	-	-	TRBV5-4	CASSPGGVEQFF	TGTGCCAGCAGCCCCGGCGGGGTCGAGCAGTTCTTC
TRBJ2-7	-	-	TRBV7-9	CASSKRDTRGEQYF	TGTGCCAGCAGCAAACGGGACACCCGGGGAGAGCAGTACTTC
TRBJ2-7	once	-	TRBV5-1	CASSLDLDRNEQYF	TGCGCCAGCAGCTTGGATCTCGACAGGAACGAGCAGTACTTC
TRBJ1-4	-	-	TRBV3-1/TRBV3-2	CATSQPAQGLEKLFF	TGTGCCACCTCTCAACCAGCACAGGGTCTCGAAAAACTGTTTTTT
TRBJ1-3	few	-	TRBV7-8	CASSWRGSGNTIYF	TGTGCCAGCAGCTGGAGGGGCTCTGGAAACACCATATATTTT
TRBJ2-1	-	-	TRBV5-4	CASSFWQNYNEQFF	TGTGCCAGCAGCTTTTGGCAGAACTACAATGAGCAGTTCTTC
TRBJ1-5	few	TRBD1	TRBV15	CATSSSTGQGAPLFSNQPQHF	TGTGCCACCAGCAGTTCCACGGGGCAGGGGGCCCCTTTATTCAGCAATCAGCCCCAGCATTTT
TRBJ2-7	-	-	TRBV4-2	CASSPGTYEQYF	TGTGCCAGCAGCCCCGGAACCTACGAGCAGTACTTC
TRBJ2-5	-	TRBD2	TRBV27	CASSLRGKETQYF	TGTGCCAGCAGTTTGCGGGGGAAAGAGACCCAGTACTTC
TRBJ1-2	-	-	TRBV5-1	CASSLDRDYGYTF	TGCGCCAGCAGCTTGGACAGGGATTATGGCTACACCTTC
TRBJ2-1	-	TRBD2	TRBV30	CAWSVRLAGVNEQFF	TGTGCCTGGAGTGTACGTCTAGCGGGGGTCAATGAGCAGTTCTTC
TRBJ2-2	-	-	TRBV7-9	CASSPTASTGELFF	TGTGCCAGCAGCCCTACAGCGAGCACCGGGGAGCTGTTTTTT
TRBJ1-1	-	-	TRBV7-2	CASSSRGEAFF	TGTGCCAGCAGCTCCAGGGGTGAAGCTTTCTTT
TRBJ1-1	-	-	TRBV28	CASSVMNTEAFF	TGTGCCAGCAGCGTAATGAACACTGAAGCTTTCTTT
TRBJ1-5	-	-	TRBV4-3	CASSPEPNQPQHF	TGCGCCAGCAGCCCTGAACCCAATCAGCCCCAGCATTTT
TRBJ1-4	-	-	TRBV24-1	CATSDPSTGFATNEKLFF	TGTGCCACCAGTGATCCATCGACAGGTTTTGCAACTAATGAAAAACTGTTTTTT
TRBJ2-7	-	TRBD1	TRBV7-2	CASSISGQGIYEQYF	TGTGCCAGCAGCATATCGGGACAGGGGATTTACGAGCAGTACTTC
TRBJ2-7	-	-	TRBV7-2	CASSLVGGSSYEQYF	TGTGCCAGCAGCTTAGTCGGGGGCAGCTCCTACGAGCAGTACTTC
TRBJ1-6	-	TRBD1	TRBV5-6	CASSQGPTGDNSPLHF	TGTGCCAGCAGCCAAGGGCCGACAGGGGATAATTCACCCCTCCACTTT
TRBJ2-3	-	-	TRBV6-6	CASTTRRGEDTQYF	TGTGCCAGCACCACGAGGAGGGGGGAGGATACGCAGTATTTT
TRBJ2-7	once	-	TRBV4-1	CASSQISGVSSYEQYF	TGCGCCAGCAGCCAGATCTCAGGGGTTAGCTCCTACGAGCAGTACTTC
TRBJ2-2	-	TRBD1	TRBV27	CASSFGDRYTGELFF	TGTGCCAGCAGTTTTGGGGACAGATACACCGGGGAGCTGTTTTTT
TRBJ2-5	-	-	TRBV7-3	CASSLSVQETQYF	TGTGCCAGCAGCTTAAGCGTCCAAGAGACCCAGTACTTC
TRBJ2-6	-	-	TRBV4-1	CASSHPTGSGAGANVLTF	TGCGCCAGCAGCCATCCGACAGGGTCGGGAGCTGGGGCCAACGTCCTGACTTTC
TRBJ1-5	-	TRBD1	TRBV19	CASSPGQGPNQPQHF	TGTGCCAGTAGTCCGGGACAGGGGCCGAATCAGCCCCAGCATTTT
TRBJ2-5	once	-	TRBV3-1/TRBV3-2	CASSQGTAGETQYF	TGTGCCAGCAGCCAAGGGACAGCGGGAGAGACCCAGTACTTC
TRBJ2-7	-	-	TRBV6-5	CASSYSQELEQYF	TGTGCCAGCAGTTACTCGCAGGAACTCGAGCAGTACTTC
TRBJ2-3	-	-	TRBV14	CASSLGLSTDTQYF	TGTGCCAGCAGCTTGGGACTGTCCACAGATACGCAGTATTTT
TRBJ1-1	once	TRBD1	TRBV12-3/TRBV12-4	CASSRTGGDAFF	TGTGCCAGCAGTAGGACAGGGGGCGATGCTTTCTTT
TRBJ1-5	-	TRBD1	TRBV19	CASSPLRQGRASQPQHF	TGTGCCAGTAGTCCCCTCCGACAGGGCCGAGCCAGTCAGCCCCAGCATTTT
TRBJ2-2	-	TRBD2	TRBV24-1	CATSAGTSVNTGELFF	TGTGCCACCAGTGCTGGGACTAGCGTTAACACCGGGGAGCTGTTTTTT
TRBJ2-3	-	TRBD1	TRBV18	CASSPFVRGQDTQYF	TGTGCCAGCTCACCATTTGTCAGGGGGCAAGATACGCAGTATTTT
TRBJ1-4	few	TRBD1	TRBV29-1	CSGNAGGPNEKLFF	TGCAGCGGTAATGCAGGGGGTCCAAATGAAAAACTGTTTTTT
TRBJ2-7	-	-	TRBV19	CASSIGQKVDEQYF	TGTGCCAGTAGTATCGGTCAGAAAGTCGACGAGCAGTACTTC
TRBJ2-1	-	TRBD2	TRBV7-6	CASSFVSGLEANEQFF	TGTGCCAGCAGCTTCGTTTCGGGACTAGAAGCGAATGAGCAGTTCTTC
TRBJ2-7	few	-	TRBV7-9	CASSLGGTPGSYPYEQYF	TGTGCCAGCAGCTTAGGAGGGACACCGGGATCCTACCCCTACGAGCAGTACTTC
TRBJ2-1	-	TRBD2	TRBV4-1	CASSLGLAGVLFF	TGCGCCAGCAGCCTAGGACTAGCGGGGGTACTGTTCTTC